These 31 T cell receptor beta chains were sequenced from one sample in a study of cytomegalovirus exposure and HLA in healthy donors. PCR involved 60 Vbeta and 13 Jbeta primers. Method: immunoSEQ multiplex PCR; TCRdb's copy keeps in-frame clones and lacks some. The sample holds 150,000 to 200,000 clones, 75% to 80% seen once. Source material: PBMCs. The origin of the receptors is a man in his forties in good health and CMV-seropositive.

Only one count was recorded for this clone. This chain connects TRBV7-9 to TRBJ2-2, with D possibly TRBD2 on 5 matching bases. Trimming took 3 bases from V and 6 from J, leaving 17 bases between them. The CDR3 sequence is 16 residues long. Germline loops: CDR1 SEHNR, CDR2 FQNEAQ (reference sequence). CDR3 nucleotide sequence: TGTGCCAGCAGCTTTGGATCTTCGGGAATAGCCGGGGAGCTGTTTTTT. This sequence encodes CASSFGSSGIAGELFF.

This chain uses TRBV7-3 with TRBJ2-1; 11 bases line up with TRBD2. J was trimmed by 9 bases and V by 5 bases; bases with no gene match: 9. This CDR3 has 15 amino acids. Germline-derived CDR1 and CDR2 are SGHTA and FQGTGA. In nucleotides, the CDR3 is TGTGCCAGCAGCGCATCACTAGCGGGAGCGGCTGAGCAGTTCTTC. As protein: CASSASLAGAAEQFF.

The chain uses TRBV18 and TRBJ1-2, with 10 bases fitting TRBD1. There are 14 residues in the CDR3. With V trimmed by 4 bases and J by 5 bases, 4 bases remained unmatched. Per germline, CDR1 KGHSH and CDR2 LQKENI. CDR3 sequence reads: CASSRQGAGYGYTF. In DNA form, the CDR3 reads TGTGCCAGCTCACGACAGGGGGCCGGGTATGGCTACACCTTC.

This clone was detected only once. V usage is TRBV28 and J usage is TRBJ2-7; TRBD1 aligns across 7 bases. Trimming cost V 6 bases and J 2 bases; bases outside gene matches: 7. Looked up from germline, CDR1 is MDHEN and CDR2 is SYDVKM. The CDR3 length is 14 residues. CDR3 residues: CASRPGTATYEQYF. The CDR3 DNA follows: TGTGCCAGCAGACCCGGGACAGCCACCTACGAGCAGTACTTC. The variable domain in full, completed from reference TRBV28 and TRBJ2-7, reads DVKVTQSSRYLVKRTGEKVFLECVQDMDHENMFWYRQDPGLGLRLIYFSYDVKMKEKGDIPEGYSVSREKKERFSLILESASTNQTSMYLCASRPGTATYEQYFGPGTRLTVT.

This sequence joins TRBV19 and TRBJ1-4, with 7 bases lining up with TRBD1. Trimming cost V 5 bases and J 0 bases; bases outside gene matches: 3. CDR1 and CDR2 from the germline V gene are LNHDA and SQIVND (reference sequence). The CDR3 has 15 residues. CDR3 in DNA: TGTGCCAGTAGTGCTCAGGGGGCAACTAATGAAAAACTGTTTTTT. It yields the protein CASSAQGATNEKLFF.

The chain joins TRBV19 to TRBJ1-5, with unresolved D. V lost 6 bases and J lost 0, with 9 bases in between. The CDR3 is made up of 14 amino acids. Germline assignment: CDR1 LNHDA and CDR2 SQIVND (reference sequence). The CDR3 DNA is TGTGCCAGTAGGGAGTTGAATAGCAATCAGCCCCAGCATTTT. This codes for CASRELNSNQPQHF.

To note about this clone: Other DNA sequences in the same sample also yield this CDR3. The chain couples TRBV5-1 to TRBJ2-2; D is possibly TRBD2 (5 bases). CDR3 length equals 17 residues. Germline assignment: CDR1 SGHRS and CDR2 YFSETQ. V was cut by 8 bases and J by 1 base, with 21 bases left in between. The chain's CDR3 is CASSASTGNRNTGELFF. The CDR3, as DNA: TGCGCCAGTAGCGCTTCTACGGGGAACAGGAACACCGGGGAGCTGTTTTTT.

DNA for the CDR3: TGCAGCGTTGATTTTGGAGGAGATAACTATGGCTACACCTTC. It codes for CSVDFGGDNYGYTF. The genes are TRBV29-1 and TRBJ1-2; D remains ambiguous. Trimming removed 3 bases from V and 1 base from J, with 12 bases in between. From germline, CDR1 is SQVTM and CDR2 ANQGSEA. The CDR3 has 14 amino acids.

This clone occurred a few times. The CDR3 loop is CASSLYSGTKASNYGYTF. CDR3 nucleotides: TGTGCCAGCAGCTTGTACTCCGGGACAAAGGCTTCCAACTATGGCTACACCTTC. The rearrangement joins TRBV7-2 to TRBJ1-2; maybe TRBD1 (6 bases). From germline, CDR1 is SGHTA and CDR2 FQGNSA. The CDR3 totals 18 residues. V lost 3 bases, J lost 2 bases, and 22 bases lay in between.

V usage is TRBV19 and J usage is TRBJ2-2; D not certain. Trimming stripped 7 bases from V and 0 bases from J, with 15 bases between. Per germline, CDR1 LNHDA and CDR2 SQIVND (reference sequence). The CDR3 sequence is 16 residues long. CDR3 DNA sequence: TGTGCCAGTACCCTGTTCCCTACCCCGAACACCGGGGAGCTGTTTTTT. It translates to CASTLFPTPNTGELFF.

The chain couples TRBV5-4 to TRBJ2-3, with D perhaps TRBD1 (6 bases). Per the germline V gene, CDR1 is SGHNT and CDR2 is YYREEE (reference sequence). The CDR3 is made up of 16 amino acids. Trimming stripped 3 bases from V and 0 bases from J, with 14 bases between. The DNA for the CDR3 is TGTGCCAGCAGCTCGCCTACAGGGAGAAGCACAGATACGCAGTATTTT. Translating gives CASSSPTGRSTDTQYF. Full variable domain (remainder filled in from reference TRBV5-4 and TRBJ2-3): ETGVTQSPTHLIKTRGQQVTLRCSSQSGHNTVSWYQQALGQGPQFIFQYYREEENGRGNFPPRFSGLQFPNYSSELNVNALELDDSALYLCASSSPTGRSTDTQYFGPGTRLTVL.

Notes on this clone: Relative to the germline gene, one junction end is altered; a read error may explain this. The V gene is TRBV30, the J gene TRBJ2-6, with a weak D call TRBD1 (5 bases). Germline V gives CDR1 GTSNPN, CDR2 SVGIG (reference sequence). This CDR3 comprises 13 residues. DNA of the CDR3: TGTGCCTTAGGGTTATCTGGGGCCAACGGCCTGACTTTC. It translates to CALGLSGANGLTF.

V and J are TRBV5-1 and TRBJ2-1; possible D gene TRBD2, 6 bases. Germline CDR1 reads SGHRS; CDR2 reads YFSETQ. Trimming removed 4 bases from V and 6 bases from J, with 17 bases in between. The CDR3 spans 15 residues. The CDR3 DNA is TGCGCCAGCAGCCCCCCGGGACTGCCTATCAATGAGCAGTTCTTC. Residues: CASSPPGLPINEQFF.

V gene TRBV2 combines with J gene TRBJ2-1, with 15 positions matching TRBD2. The CDR3 spans 19 residues. After removal of 4 bases from V and 7 bases from J, the junction contained 14 bases not matched to a gene. From germline, CDR1 is SNHLY and CDR2 FYNNEI. CDR3 nucleotide sequence: TGTGCCAGCAGTGCCCGGATTATAGGACTAGCGGGAGGGCGAAATGAGCAGTTCTTC. Protein sequence: CASSARIIGLAGGRNEQFF.

J is TRBJ2-3 and V is TRBV6-1, with 12 positions matching TRBD2. After removal of 3 bases from V and 5 bases from J, the junction contained 3 bases not matched to a gene. The germline V gene encodes CDR1 MNHNS and CDR2 SASEGT. This CDR3 has 15 amino acids. The chain's CDR3 is CASSDLAGGRDTQYF. The CDR3, as DNA: TGTGCCAGCAGTGATCTAGCGGGAGGGCGAGATACGCAGTATTTT.

Written as DNA, the CDR3 is TGTGCCTGGAGTGTTCCTAGCGGGAGGGTGGCCTACGAGCAGTACTTC. This codes for CAWSVPSGRVAYEQYF. The rearrangement joins TRBV30 to TRBJ2-7, with 12 bases identical to TRBD2. CDR3 length: 16 residues. After removal of 0 bases from V and 2 bases from J, the junction contained 5 bases not matched to a gene. CDR1 GTSNPN and CDR2 SVGIG come from the germline V gene (reference sequence).

This chain uses TRBV6-1 with TRBJ1-5; perhaps TRBD1 as D (6 bases). The length of the CDR3 is 15 residues. Germline values: CDR1 MNHNS, CDR2 SASEGT. V was cut by 4 bases and J by 3 bases, with 13 bases left in between. Here the CDR3 DNA reads TGTGCCAGCAGTGTCGCAGGGGCCAACAATCAGCCCCAGCATTTT. Protein sequence: CASSVAGANNQPQHF.

The rearrangement uses TRBV7-3 and TRBJ2-1, with a weak D call TRBD1 (6 bases). V was shortened by 8 bases and J by 7 bases, with 15 bases between the two germline ends. The CDR3 runs 13 residues. From germline, CDR1 is SGHTA and CDR2 FQGTGA. The CDR3 coding sequence is TGTGCCAGCGGGAACAGGGCAGGGAATGAGCAGTTCTTC. This codes for CASGNRAGNEQFF.

The chain has TRBV2 and TRBJ1-5; maybe TRBD1 (5 bases). The V and J ends lost 1 base and 9 bases respectively, with 16 bases between them. Germline V gene sequence: CDR1 SNHLY, CDR2 FYNNEI. The CDR3 spans 15 residues. The DNA of the CDR3 is TGTGCCAGCAGTGAAGGCGGCCGGGTGGGGCGGCCCCAGCATTTT. This gives the protein CASSEGGRVGRPQHF.

The gene calls are TRBV6-6 and TRBJ1-1, with 11 bases lining up with TRBD1. The CDR3 totals 16 residues. With V trimmed by 5 bases and J by 1 base, 6 bases remained unmatched. CDR1 and CDR2 from the germline V gene are MNHNY and SVGAGI (reference sequence). The CDR3 sequence: CASSGPGQGANTEAFF. DNA for the CDR3: TGTGCCAGCAGTGGTCCAGGACAGGGGGCGAACACTGAAGCTTTCTTT.

This chain uses TRBV18 with TRBJ1-2; 10 nucleotides match TRBD1. V shed 4 bases, J shed 3 bases, and the junction held 2 bases outside the gene matches. CDR3 size: 14 residues. Germline CDR1 is KGHSH and CDR2 is LQKENI. The CDR3: CASSQGQGDYGYTF. The CDR3 DNA is TGTGCCAGCTCACAAGGACAGGGGGACTATGGCTACACCTTC.

This rearrangement joins TRBV7-9 to TRBJ2-1; D call uncertain. This CDR3 is built from 12 residues. V was cut by 0 bases and J by 7 bases, with 4 bases left in between. Germline assignment: CDR1 SEHNR and CDR2 FQNEAQ (reference sequence). CDR3 coding DNA: TGTGCCAGCAGCTTAGCGTCGAATGAGCAGTTCTTC. It translates to CASSLASNEQFF.

V gene TRBV5-1 combines with J gene TRBJ2-7; 9 bases are shared with TRBD2. V lost 4 bases, J lost 3 bases, and 8 bases stayed unmatched. CDR3 length equals 15 residues. Germline V lookup: CDR1 SGHRS, CDR2 YFSETQ. CDR3 coding DNA: TGCGCCAGCAGCCCTACCGGGACTAGCATCTACGAGCAGTACTTC. It translates to CASSPTGTSIYEQYF.

This chain uses TRBV19 with TRBJ2-7, with D hard to call. The CDR3 spans 15 residues. Germline CDR1 reads LNHDA; CDR2 reads SQIVND (reference sequence). V gave up 1 base and J gave up 5 bases, with 15 bases separating them. The CDR3 DNA sequence: TGTGCCAGTAGTATAGGCGAGTCCGACCTAGACGAGCAGTACTTC. Amino acid sequence: CASSIGESDLDEQYF.

This clone was observed a few times. The chain carries TRBV9 and TRBJ2-2; D unclear. Deletions cut 4 bases from V and 3 bases from J, with 4 bases between. The CDR3 consists of 12 residues. Germline V CDR1 and CDR2: SGDLS, YYNGEE. The CDR3 reads CASSYYTGELFF. The CDR3 bases are TGTGCCAGCAGCTACTACACCGGGGAGCTGTTTTTT.

J is TRBJ2-2 and V is TRBV27, with a weak D call TRBD1 (6 bases). V was clipped by 8 bases and J by 1 base, with 17 bases between them. The length of the CDR3 is 16 residues. Germline lookup yields CDR1 MNHEY and CDR2 SMNVEV (reference sequence). The CDR3 here is CASSFGQGRNTGELFF. In DNA form, the CDR3 reads TGTGCCAGCTCCTTCGGGCAGGGGAGGAACACCGGGGAGCTGTTTTTT.

The chain combines TRBV7-3 with TRBJ1-1; no reliable D call. The V and J ends lost 6 bases and 0 bases respectively, with 8 bases between them. Germline assignment: CDR1 SGHTA and CDR2 FQGTGA. The CDR3 spans 13 residues. CDR3 coding DNA: TGTGCCAGCAGTCTTACACTGAACACTGAAGCTTTCTTT. This encodes CASSLTLNTEAFF.

The chain employs TRBV11-3 and TRBJ2-5; no reliable D call. The CDR3 contains 11 residues. V was cut by 1 base and J by 5 bases, with 2 bases left in between. Germline CDR1 is SGHNT and CDR2 is YENEEA. CDR3 residues: CASSLAETQYF. In DNA form, the CDR3 reads TGTGCCAGCAGCTTAGCGGAGACCCAGTACTTC.

This chain uses TRBV6-5 with TRBJ2-5, with no clear D. The CDR3 is 11 amino acids. Trimming took 5 bases from V and 4 from J, leaving 5 bases between them. Per germline, CDR1 MNHEY and CDR2 SVGAGI. Here the CDR3 DNA reads TGTGCCAGCAGTCTATTAGAGACCCAGTACTTC. This translates into CASSLLETQYF.

The chain carries TRBV2 and TRBJ2-7; D perhaps matches TRBD2 (6 bases). CDR1 and CDR2 from the germline V gene are SNHLY and FYNNEI. The germline V and J ends were trimmed by 8 bases and 6 bases, with 20 bases remaining between them. There are 14 residues in the CDR3. This CDR3 reads CASAWGSTSPEQYF. CDR3 in DNA: TGTGCCAGCGCCTGGGGCTCTACTAGCCCCGAGCAGTACTTC. Together with reference TRBV2 and TRBJ2-7, the CDR3 gives the full variable domain: EPEVTQTPSHQVTQMGQEVILRCVPISNHLYFYWYRQILGQKVEFLVSFYNNEISEKSEIFDDQFSVERPDGSNFTLKIRSTKLEDSAMYFCASAWGSTSPEQYFGPGTRLTVT.

V usage is TRBV5-6 and J usage is TRBJ1-2, with a tentative D call TRBD1 (5 bases). The CDR3 covers 14 residues. Germline V lookup: CDR1 SGHDT, CDR2 YYEEEE. Between the trimmed V and J ends, which lost 1 base and 7 bases, there was a span of 14 bases. The CDR3 is CASSLRLGEAGYTF. In nucleotides, the CDR3 is TGTGCCAGCAGCTTGCGATTGGGGGAGGCTGGCTACACCTTC. The full variable domain, completed using reference TRBV5-6 and TRBJ1-2, is DAGVTQSPTHLIKTRGQQVTLRCSPKSGHDTVSWYQQALGQGPQFIFQYYEEEERQRGNFPDRFSGHQFPNYSSELNVNALLLGDSALYLCASSLRLGEAGYTFGSGTRLTVV.